What follows describes a single T cell receptor (beta chain). What it binds is unknown. This entry is derived from a study of blood T cells in healthy people across ages. Study outcomes and limitations: For the donors, CMV status was unknown and possibly confounded expanded clonotype changes. It was held that diversity estimates obtained from one million T cells represented underestimates. Long-lived donors exceeded aged donors in naive CD4+ cells and diversity.

The CDR3 spans 12 residues. Germline CDR1 is SEHNR and CDR2 is FQNEAQ (reference sequence). Sample-barcoded 5' priming and a J-beta primer mix drove a second PCR of about 6 to 12 cycles. TCRdb reprocessed the 5' RACE reads via MiXCR and lists one record per CDR3 protein. The sample carries 1.2 million to 1.5 million distinct CDR3 sequences, approximately 63% recorded once. The source is a man younger than 30 in good health. The specimen sequenced was blood. This chain joins TRBV7-9 and TRBJ2-5; either TRBD1 or TRBD2 may supply D (5 bases each). The end of the DNA aligns better with TRBJ2-7, so the J call may be wrong. In DNA form, the CDR3 reads TGTGCCAGCCGAGCTGGGACCAGCGAGCAGTACTTC. Residues: CASRAGTSEQYF.